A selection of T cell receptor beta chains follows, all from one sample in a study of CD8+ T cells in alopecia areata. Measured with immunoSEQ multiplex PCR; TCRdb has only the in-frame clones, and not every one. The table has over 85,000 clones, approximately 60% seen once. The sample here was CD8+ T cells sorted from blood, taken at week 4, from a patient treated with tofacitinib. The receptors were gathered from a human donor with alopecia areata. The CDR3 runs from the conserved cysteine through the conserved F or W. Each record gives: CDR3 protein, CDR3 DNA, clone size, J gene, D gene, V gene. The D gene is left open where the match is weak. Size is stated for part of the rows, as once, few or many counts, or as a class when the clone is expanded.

CDR3 protein: CSVVADTSYEQFF
CDR3 DNA: TGCAGCGTTGTCGCGGACACTTCATATGAGCAGTTCTTC
clone size: NA
J gene: TRBJ2-1
D gene: NA
V gene: TRBV29-1

CDR3 protein: CASSLPGTGGYEQYF
CDR3 DNA: TGCGCCAGCAGCTTGCCCGGGACAGGCGGCTACGAGCAGTACTTC
clone size: few
J gene: TRBJ2-7
D gene: TRBD1
V gene: TRBV5-1

CDR3 protein: CATSVRNNEQFF
CDR3 DNA: TGTGCCACCAGCGTACGGAACAATGAGCAGTTCTTC
clone size: NA
J gene: TRBJ2-1
D gene: NA
V gene: TRBV15

CDR3 protein: CASSPVVGVQPQHF
CDR3 DNA: TGTGCCAGCAGTCCCGTGGTTGGGGTTCAGCCCCAGCATTTT
clone size: once
J gene: TRBJ1-5
D gene: NA
V gene: TRBV27

CDR3 protein: CASSESDAYNEQFF
CDR3 DNA: TGTGCCAGCAGTGAATCGGATGCCTACAATGAGCAGTTCTTC
clone size: few
J gene: TRBJ2-1
D gene: NA
V gene: TRBV2

CDR3 protein: CASSLAGGKTF
CDR3 DNA: TGTGCCAGCAGCTTGGCGGGGGGCAAAACCTTC
clone size: NA
J gene: TRBJ1-2
D gene: NA
V gene: TRBV5-4

CDR3 protein: CASSPAAGATEAFF
CDR3 DNA: TGCGCCAGCAGCCCGGCCGCAGGGGCCACTGAAGCTTTCTTT
clone size: NA
J gene: TRBJ1-1
D gene: NA
V gene: TRBV5-1

CDR3 protein: CASSSMTGYYGYTF
CDR3 DNA: TGTGCCAGCAGTTCCATGACAGGGTACTATGGCTACACCTTC
clone size: NA
J gene: TRBJ1-2
D gene: TRBD1
V gene: TRBV27

CDR3 protein: CASSLTGNTGELFF
CDR3 DNA: TGCGCCAGCAGCCTAACAGGGAACACCGGGGAGCTGTTTTTT
clone size: NA
J gene: TRBJ2-2
D gene: NA
V gene: TRBV4-1

CDR3 protein: CATGGTGPSNEQFF
CDR3 DNA: TGTGCCACCGGGGGGACAGGGCCAAGTAATGAGCAGTTCTTC
clone size: NA
J gene: TRBJ2-1
D gene: TRBD1
V gene: TRBV27

CDR3 protein: CASSYRGFYEQYF
CDR3 DNA: TGTGCCAGCAGCTATCGCGGGTTCTACGAGCAGTACTTC
clone size: NA
J gene: TRBJ2-7
D gene: NA
V gene: TRBV5-6

CDR3 protein: CASSQWMTSGGLRATDTQYF
CDR3 DNA: TGCGCCAGCAGCCAATGGATGACTAGCGGGGGGTTGAGGGCCACAGATACGCAGTATTTT
clone size: NA
J gene: TRBJ2-3
D gene: TRBD2
V gene: TRBV4-3

CDR3 protein: CASSLPGNTEAFF
CDR3 DNA: TGTGCCAGCAGCTTGCCCGGGAACACTGAAGCTTTCTTT
clone size: NA
J gene: TRBJ1-1
D gene: NA
V gene: TRBV5-6

CDR3 protein: CASSLGQGGPETQYF
CDR3 DNA: TGTGCCAGCAGCTTGGGACAGGGAGGACCAGAGACCCAGTACTTC
clone size: NA
J gene: TRBJ2-5
D gene: TRBD1
V gene: TRBV7-9

CDR3 protein: CSVESGTNYEQYF
CDR3 DNA: TGCAGCGTTGAGTCCGGGACCAACTACGAGCAGTACTTC
clone size: few
J gene: TRBJ2-7
D gene: NA
V gene: TRBV29-1

CDR3 protein: CASSLGITSTDTQYF
CDR3 DNA: TGTGCCAGCAGCTTGGGTATCACTAGCACAGATACGCAGTATTTT
clone size: NA
J gene: TRBJ2-3
D gene: NA
V gene: TRBV5-6

CDR3 protein: CASSARQGGYEQYF
CDR3 DNA: TGTGCCAGCAGCGCACGACAGGGAGGGTACGAGCAGTACTTC
clone size: NA
J gene: TRBJ2-7
D gene: NA
V gene: TRBV7-9

CDR3 protein: CASRSWTDYNEQFF
CDR3 DNA: TGTGCCAGCAGATCATGGACAGATTACAATGAGCAGTTCTTC
clone size: many
J gene: TRBJ2-1
D gene: NA
V gene: TRBV7-9

CDR3 protein: CSVPTGGSGYTF
CDR3 DNA: TGCAGCGTTCCTACAGGGGGAAGCGGCTACACCTTC
clone size: NA
J gene: TRBJ1-2
D gene: TRBD1
V gene: TRBV29-1

CDR3 protein: CASSPRTGGEEQYF
CDR3 DNA: TGCGCCAGCAGCCCCCGGACAGGGGGGGAGGAGCAGTACTTC
clone size: NA
J gene: TRBJ2-7
D gene: TRBD1
V gene: TRBV4-1

CDR3 protein: CSVAGPGQNNEQFF
CDR3 DNA: TGCAGCGTTGCGGGACCGGGACAGAACAATGAGCAGTTCTTC
clone size: NA
J gene: TRBJ2-1
D gene: TRBD1
V gene: TRBV29-1

CDR3 protein: CASSQGIGQGVGETQYF
CDR3 DNA: TGCGCCAGCAGCCAAGGCATTGGACAGGGGGTCGGCGAGACCCAGTACTTC
clone size: NA
J gene: TRBJ2-5
D gene: TRBD1
V gene: TRBV4-1

CDR3 protein: CASSLPGGPEQFF
CDR3 DNA: TGTGCCAGCAGCTTGCCCGGCGGGCCCGAGCAGTTCTTC
clone size: NA
J gene: TRBJ2-1
D gene: NA
V gene: TRBV7-8

CDR3 protein: CASSVGLDPYEQYF
CDR3 DNA: TGTGCCAGCAGCGTAGGCCTCGATCCCTACGAGCAGTACTTC
clone size: NA
J gene: TRBJ2-7
D gene: NA
V gene: TRBV9

CDR3 protein: CTSSHTTVSNQPQHF
CDR3 DNA: TGCACCAGCAGCCATACAACAGTTAGCAATCAGCCCCAGCATTTT
clone size: NA
J gene: TRBJ1-5
D gene: NA
V gene: TRBV1

CDR3 protein: CASSPGGQGPYEQYF
CDR3 DNA: TGTGCCAGCAGCCCGGGCGGGCAGGGGCCCTACGAGCAGTACTTC
clone size: NA
J gene: TRBJ2-7
D gene: NA
V gene: TRBV9

CDR3 protein: CASSTQYTGELFF
CDR3 DNA: TGTGCCAGCAGTACACAGTACACCGGGGAGCTGTTTTTT
clone size: few
J gene: TRBJ2-2
D gene: NA
V gene: TRBV27

CDR3 protein: CASSQVISGGAAETQYF
CDR3 DNA: TGTGCCAGCAGCCAAGTAATATCGGGGGGGGCGGCCGAGACCCAGTACTTC
clone size: NA
J gene: TRBJ2-5
D gene: TRBD2
V gene: TRBV4-2

CDR3 protein: CASSLVGPTSTEAFF
CDR3 DNA: TGTGCCAGCAGCTTAGTAGGCCCGACCTCCACTGAAGCTTTCTTT
clone size: few
J gene: TRBJ1-1
D gene: NA
V gene: TRBV7-2

CDR3 protein: CASSVYSGGAEDTQYF
CDR3 DNA: TGTGCCAGCAGCGTTTATAGCGGGGGGGCGGAAGATACGCAGTATTTT
clone size: once
J gene: TRBJ2-3
D gene: TRBD2
V gene: TRBV9

CDR3 protein: CASSLLASNDEAFF
CDR3 DNA: TGTGCCAGCAGTTTACTTGCCTCAAATGATGAAGCTTTCTTT
clone size: NA
J gene: TRBJ1-1
D gene: NA
V gene: TRBV27

CDR3 protein: CASSIGSAYNEQFF
CDR3 DNA: TGTGCCAGTAGTATTGGGTCGGCCTACAATGAGCAGTTCTTC
clone size: few
J gene: TRBJ2-1
D gene: NA
V gene: TRBV19

CDR3 protein: CSILAGAVNNEQFF
CDR3 DNA: TGCAGCATTTTAGCGGGAGCGGTCAACAATGAGCAGTTCTTC
clone size: NA
J gene: TRBJ2-1
D gene: TRBD2
V gene: TRBV29-1

CDR3 protein: CAISQGQGAYEQYF
CDR3 DNA: TGTGCCATCAGCCAGGGACAGGGCGCCTACGAGCAGTACTTC
clone size: NA
J gene: TRBJ2-7
D gene: TRBD1
V gene: TRBV10-3

CDR3 protein: CASSLQGLYNEQFF
CDR3 DNA: TGCGCCAGCAGCTTGCAGGGTCTGTACAATGAGCAGTTCTTC
clone size: NA
J gene: TRBJ2-1
D gene: NA
V gene: TRBV5-1

CDR3 protein: CASSWDGSSYEQYF
CDR3 DNA: TGTGCCAGCAGCTGGGACGGAAGCTCCTACGAGCAGTACTTC
clone size: NA
J gene: TRBJ2-7
D gene: NA
V gene: TRBV7-3

CDR3 protein: CASSNWTADQPQHF
CDR3 DNA: TGTGCCAGTAGTAATTGGACAGCCGATCAGCCCCAGCATTTT
clone size: NA
J gene: TRBJ1-5
D gene: NA
V gene: TRBV19

CDR3 protein: CASSSLAGGSGELFF
CDR3 DNA: TGTGCCAGCAGCTCATTAGCGGGAGGGTCCGGGGAGCTGTTTTTT
clone size: NA
J gene: TRBJ2-2
D gene: TRBD2
V gene: TRBV7-3

CDR3 protein: CASSPLAGNYEQYF
CDR3 DNA: TGTGCCAGCAGCCCACTAGCGGGAAACTACGAGCAGTACTTC
clone size: NA
J gene: TRBJ2-7
D gene: TRBD2
V gene: TRBV6-6

CDR3 protein: CASSEGTIYEQYF
CDR3 DNA: TGTGCCAGCAGTGAAGGGACGATCTACGAGCAGTACTTC
clone size: NA
J gene: TRBJ2-7
D gene: NA
V gene: TRBV2

CDR3 protein: CASAIGNGNQPQHF
CDR3 DNA: TGTGCCAGTGCAATAGGGAACGGCAATCAGCCCCAGCATTTT
clone size: once
J gene: TRBJ1-5
D gene: NA
V gene: TRBV27

CDR3 protein: CASSLGPDRGRRNTEAFF
CDR3 DNA: TGCGCCAGCAGCTTGGGCCCGGACAGGGGGCGAAGGAACACTGAAGCTTTCTTT
clone size: NA
J gene: TRBJ1-1
D gene: TRBD1
V gene: TRBV5-1

CDR3 protein: CASRIGQGASGYTF
CDR3 DNA: TGTGCCAGCAGGATCGGACAGGGGGCTAGTGGCTACACCTTC
clone size: NA
J gene: TRBJ1-2
D gene: TRBD1
V gene: TRBV6-5

CDR3 protein: CAISELAGGPTDTQYF
CDR3 DNA: TGTGCCATCAGTGAGCTGGCGGGAGGGCCGACAGATACGCAGTATTTT
clone size: few
J gene: TRBJ2-3
D gene: TRBD2
V gene: TRBV10-3

CDR3 protein: CASSLWGGYGYTF
CDR3 DNA: TGTGCCAGCAGTTTATGGGGTGGCTATGGCTACACCTTC
clone size: NA
J gene: TRBJ1-2
D gene: NA
V gene: TRBV27

CDR3 protein: CASRLTSGGSYEQYF
CDR3 DNA: TGTGCCAGCAGATTAACTAGCGGGGGCTCCTACGAGCAGTACTTC
clone size: NA
J gene: TRBJ2-7
D gene: TRBD2
V gene: TRBV6-5

CDR3 protein: CASSQAGTSGYNEQFF
CDR3 DNA: TGCGCCAGCAGCCAGGCCGGGACTAGCGGGTACAATGAGCAGTTCTTC
clone size: NA
J gene: TRBJ2-1
D gene: TRBD2
V gene: TRBV4-1

CDR3 protein: CASSALVRTTDTQYF
CDR3 DNA: TGTGCCAGCAGCGCACTAGTCCGAACCACAGATACGCAGTATTTT
clone size: few
J gene: TRBJ2-3
D gene: NA
V gene: TRBV28

CDR3 protein: CSVRTQGYTEAFF
CDR3 DNA: TGCAGCGTCAGAACACAGGGGTACACTGAAGCTTTCTTT
clone size: few
J gene: TRBJ1-1
D gene: TRBD1
V gene: TRBV29-1

CDR3 protein: CSAPLGNEQFF
CDR3 DNA: TGCAGTGCTCCGTTAGGGAATGAGCAGTTCTTC
clone size: NA
J gene: TRBJ2-1
D gene: NA
V gene: TRBV29-1

CDR3 protein: CATSREDRFSGNTIYF
CDR3 DNA: TGTGCCACCAGCAGAGAGGACAGATTCTCTGGAAACACCATATATTTT
clone size: few
J gene: TRBJ1-3
D gene: NA
V gene: TRBV15

CDR3 protein: CAWSLRYEQYF
CDR3 DNA: TGTGCCTGGAGTTTGCGCTACGAGCAGTACTTC
clone size: NA
J gene: TRBJ2-7
D gene: NA
V gene: TRBV30

CDR3 protein: CASTITGGLSGEQYF
CDR3 DNA: TGTGCCAGCACCATAACAGGGGGCCTGAGCGGCGAGCAGTACTTC
clone size: few
J gene: TRBJ2-7
D gene: TRBD1
V gene: TRBV7-2

CDR3 protein: CSVVELDYGYTF
CDR3 DNA: TGCAGCGTTGTTGAGCTTGACTATGGCTACACCTTC
clone size: once
J gene: TRBJ1-2
D gene: NA
V gene: TRBV29-1

CDR3 protein: CASSLGLAGDPYQETQYF
CDR3 DNA: TGCGCCAGCAGCTTAGGACTAGCGGGAGACCCATACCAAGAGACCCAGTACTTC
clone size: few
J gene: TRBJ2-5
D gene: TRBD2
V gene: TRBV5-1